These 18 T cell receptor beta chains originate from one sample sequenced in a study of blood T cell repertoires in COVID-19. TCRdb keeps only in-frame clones here, not all; method: immunoSEQ multiplex PCR. The sample consists of a few hundred thousand clones, under 85% of them appearing once. Sequenced sample: PBMCs or T cells enriched from blood (not recorded which). The receptors were sampled from a woman aged 45-60 years who had recovered from COVID-19.

This chain links TRBV9 with TRBJ2-1; 15 bases match TRBD2. The CDR3 is 19 residues long. With V trimmed by 3 bases and J by 5 bases, 12 bases remained unmatched. Germline loops: CDR1 SGDLS, CDR2 YYNGEE. The CDR3, as DNA: TGTGCCAGCAGCGAGGGACTAGCGGGGGGCCCCCCAAGTGACAATGAGCAGTTCTTC. Translation gives CASSEGLAGGPPSDNEQFF.

Only one count was recorded for this clone. This sequence joins TRBV30 and TRBJ2-3; D might be TRBD2 (5 bases). Trimming took off 1 base at V and 2 bases at J, with 10 bases between the two ends. CDR1 is GTSNPN and CDR2 is SVGIG in the germline V gene (reference sequence). The CDR3 length is 14 residues. For the CDR3, the DNA is TGTGCCTGGAGTGGGCTAGCCCTCACAGATACGCAGTATTTT. The encoded protein is CAWSGLALTDTQYF. Full variable domain (outside the CDR3, taken from reference TRBV30 and TRBJ2-3): SQTIHQWPATLVQPVGSPLSLECTVEGTSNPNLYWYRQAAGRGLQLLFYSVGIGQISSEVPQNLSASRPQDRQFILSSKKLLLSDSGFYLCAWSGLALTDTQYFGPGTRLTVL.

This clone showed up just once. This chain connects TRBV6-4 to TRBJ1-2; D is unclear. The V end lost 5 bases, the J end lost 4 bases, and 14 bases lay between the germline ends. The CDR3 totals 14 residues. Germline V gives CDR1 MRHNA, CDR2 SNTAGT. The CDR3 DNA reads TGTGCCAGCAGTCCCCAATCCGGGTTCTATGGCTACACCTTC. Protein product: CASSPQSGFYGYTF.

V usage is TRBV6-2 or TRBV6-3 and J usage is TRBJ1-2; 10 nucleotides match TRBD1. After removal of 5 bases from V and 7 bases from J, the junction contained 7 bases not matched to a gene. This CDR3 has 14 amino acids. Germline CDR1 reads MNHEY; CDR2 reads SVGEGT. The CDR3 nucleotides are TGTGCCAGCAGTCCAACGGGACAGGGGTTTGGCTACACCTTC. As protein: CASSPTGQGFGYTF.

The J gene is TRBJ2-3, the V gene TRBV20-1, with a tentative D call TRBD1 (5 bases). The CDR3 totals 14 residues. Trimming removed 3 bases from V and 2 bases from J, with 12 bases in between. In germline, CDR1 is DFQATT, CDR2 SNEGSKA (reference sequence). The CDR3 bases are TGCAGTGCTAGTCCCCCAGGGATCACAGATACGCAGTATTTT. Amino acid sequence: CSASPPGITDTQYF.

The genes are TRBV7-2 and TRBJ2-5; D might be TRBD2 (6 bases). This CDR3 contains 14 residues. Trimming took off 0 bases at V and 4 bases at J, with 9 bases between the two ends. Germline CDR1 is SGHTA and CDR2 is FQGNSA. CDR3 sequence (DNA): TGTGCCAGCAGCTTAGCGGGAGGCGGAGAGACCCAGTACTTC. This codes for CASSLAGGGETQYF.

This chain connects TRBV10-1 to TRBJ1-2; 7 bases match TRBD1. CDR1 and CDR2 (germline): WNHNN, SYGVQD (reference sequence). This CDR3 contains 14 residues. V lost 6 bases, J lost 7 bases, and 11 bases stayed unmatched. CDR3 residues: CASRPRDSKGGYTF. The CDR3 DNA reads TGCGCCAGCAGACCCCGGGACAGTAAAGGTGGCTACACCTTC.

This clone has just a few counts. The V gene is TRBV5-1, the J gene TRBJ2-5; unclear D gene. CDR1 and CDR2 from the germline V gene are SGHRS and YFSETQ. Between the trimmed V and J ends, which lost 0 bases and 3 bases, there was a span of 6 bases. This CDR3 is built from 13 residues. The CDR3 protein is CASSLAREETQYF. The CDR3 DNA reads TGCGCCAGCAGCTTGGCTCGGGAAGAGACCCAGTACTTC.

The J gene is TRBJ1-6, the V gene TRBV27; 7 nucleotides line up with TRBD1. The CDR3 consists of 14 residues. Germline V CDR1 and CDR2: MNHEY, SMNVEV (reference sequence). With V trimmed by 5 bases and J by 5 bases, 3 bases remained unmatched. CDR3 coding DNA: TGTGCCAGCAGTCGTCAGGGGGATAATTCACCCCTCCACTTT. Protein sequence: CASSRQGDNSPLHF.

J is TRBJ1-1 and V is TRBV4-1; no reliable D call. The germline gives CDR1 MGHRA, CDR2 YSYEKL. Trimming took 1 base from V and 3 from J, leaving 12 bases between them. This CDR3 is 15 amino acids long. CDR3 DNA: TGCGCCAGCAGCCAAGTCCATTCGGCGGACACTGAAGCTTTCTTT. It translates to CASSQVHSADTEAFF.

The rearrangement links TRBV10-2 to TRBJ2-5, with TRBD2 matching 13 bases. Germline V CDR1 and CDR2: WSHSY, SAAADI. The J segment lost 2 bases and the V segment lost 4 bases, leaving 10 bases of the junction unmatched. This CDR3 region has 18 residues. The CDR3 DNA follows: TGCGCCAGCAGTGGATGGGGGACTAGCGGGGCCCATCAAGAGACCCAGTACTTC. It is translated as CASSGWGTSGAHQETQYF.

For the CDR3, the DNA is TGTGCCTGGAGTGTACTGGGAGGGCCCACTGAAGCTTTCTTT. Protein: CAWSVLGGPTEAFF. V usage is TRBV30 and J usage is TRBJ1-1; D not certain. There are 14 residues in the CDR3. Germline V gene data show CDR1 as GTSNPN and CDR2 as SVGIG (reference sequence). Trimming took 0 bases from V and 4 from J, leaving 12 bases between them.

The J gene is TRBJ2-1, the V gene TRBV5-4, with TRBD2 matching over 11 bases. Germline V gene sequence: CDR1 SGHNT, CDR2 YYREEE (reference sequence). The CDR3 loop spans 15 amino acids. J gave up 10 bases and V 3 bases, and 9 bases lay outside the gene matches. CDR3 in amino acids: CASSSEVAGGSEQFF. Written as DNA, the CDR3 is TGTGCCAGCAGCTCGGAGGTAGCGGGAGGGTCGGAGCAGTTCTTC.

The chain links TRBV30 to TRBJ1-1, with TRBD1 as a possible D gene (5 bases). The CDR3 has 13 amino acids. Trimming left V 6 bases short and J 2 bases short, with 13 bases between. CDR1 is GTSNPN and CDR2 is SVGIG in the germline V gene (reference sequence). Here the CDR3 reads CACSDKTNTEAFF. In nucleotides, the CDR3 is TGTGCCTGTTCGGACAAGACCAACACTGAAGCTTTCTTT.

The chain has TRBV2 and TRBJ1-1; D is undetermined. Between the trimmed V and J ends, which lost 4 bases and 10 bases, there was a span of 19 bases. The CDR3 runs 14 residues. CDR1 SNHLY and CDR2 FYNNEI come from the germline V gene. The CDR3 coding sequence is TGTGCCAGCAGTGGGCTACGGGTGCCCCTTGCAGCTTTCTTT. Encoded protein: CASSGLRVPLAAFF.

This chain links TRBV29-1 with TRBJ1-2, with D possibly being TRBD1 (6 bases). CDR1 is SQVTM, CDR2 ANQGSEA, per germline. The CDR3 consists of 13 residues. CDR3 loop: CITATGSDYGYTF. For the CDR3, the DNA is TGCATCACGGCGACAGGATCAGACTATGGCTACACCTTC.

V and J are TRBV23-1 and TRBJ2-3; 7 positions agree with TRBD2. TRBV23-1 carries the ORF label, with uncertain function. V shed 7 bases, J shed 4 bases, and the junction held 14 bases outside the gene matches. The CDR3 is 16 amino acids. As DNA, the CDR3 is TGCGCCAGCAAGCACTTGGTCGGGGGGTCAGCAGATACGCAGTATTTT. It is translated as CASKHLVGGSADTQYF.

This chain uses TRBV7-9 with TRBJ2-2; TRBD1 aligns across 7 bases. Trimming at V came to 1 base and at J to 2 bases, leaving 10 bases not matched to a gene. The length of the CDR3 is 18 residues. CDR1 and CDR2 (germline): SEHNR, FQNEAQ (reference sequence). The CDR3 region is CASSLGARGGFNTGELFF. The DNA for the CDR3 is TGTGCCAGCAGCTTAGGAGCGAGAGGGGGCTTTAACACCGGGGAGCTGTTTTTT.